This entry features one T cell receptor (beta chain) sequence. What this receptor recognizes is not known. The record has no base qualities; no much larger clone is one base away. TCR CDR3 regions were amplified from genomic DNA by multiplex PCR using the deep immunoSEQ assay. Extracted genomic DNA from each cell subset was spread evenly across all wells of several immunoSEQ 96-well plates, with each plate serving as a replicate. For sorted subsets, 200 to 250 ng of genomic DNA, equivalent to around 29,000 T cell genomes, went into each replicate PCR. Purified libraries were quantified with a Qubit 3.0 fluorometer, sized on a Bioanalyzer 2100, and re-quantified with the KAPA Library Quantification kit. Each immunoSEQ 96-well plate was sequenced on its own single-read 150-cycle Illumina NextSeq 550 flow cell. On the study's bioinformatics: The immunoSEQ output contained only junctional sequences without quality scores, so filtering could not match that applied to full-length reads. To assign V/J genes and CDR3, sequences were annotated against IMGT germline references using PyIR, a Python wrapper for IgBLAST v1.9. Reads were filtered out if the reads had weak V/J assignments (E-value above 1e-6), no CDR3, stop codons, out-of-frame junctions, or ambiguous translated residues. A V3J clonotype was defined by an identical inferred V gene, J gene, and CDR3 amino acid sequence. The percentage overlap between two repertoires was calculated by dividing the number of shared unique clonotypes by the size of the smaller repertoire. RTK rarefaction, the Chao1 estimator, and Recon v2.1 estimates of unobserved clonotypes were used to assess repertoire richness. Generation probabilities for all TCRbeta clonotypes obtained by the gDNA method from a handful of donors were computed using OLGA. TCRdb holds this immuneACCESS table with in-frame rearrangements only. Some clones are missing; in checked studies, unresolved V genes explain under half, and the rest has no known cause. Clone size and the V and J calls come from that table; the DNA yielded D and trimming. The sample table contains roughly 2,500,000 clones; only one count was recorded for 93% of them. The top ten constitute 0.35% to 0.45% of the sample.

The donors were healthy, HIV-negative adults who had no recently reported acute infections or vaccinations. Every donor was a Caucasian adult residing in Nashville, Tennessee, USA. CD4+ T cells were enriched through magnetic negative selection, after which naive cells were positively selected on CD45RA and the remaining negative fraction served as the memory subset. Blood was collected by leukapheresis, and PBMCs were isolated by Ficoll-Histopaque density gradient centrifugation and then cryopreserved in liquid nitrogen vapor phase. Analytical flow cytometry was used to check the purity and quantity of every magnetically sorted T cell population. From each sorted fraction, genomic DNA was isolated and quantified by UV absorbance on a Nanodrop 2000c. The data derive from a study of shared clonotypes between healthy human individuals (dated by TCRdb to 2020 to 2022). Turning to the overall study: A couple of women and three men aged 18 to 49 years were included in the cohort. To estimate repertoire size and how much clonotypes are shared between individuals, the study performed deep sequencing of blood TCR repertoires from about 5 healthy adults. Libraries were prepared and TCR repertoires were sequenced by different laboratories using diverse techniques, in order to increase sequencing depth and limit assay-specific biases. For each donor, CD4 naive and CD4 memory were each run on three plates, CD8 naive on two plates, and CD8 memory on one plate. Each donor's leukapheresis produced roughly between roughly 0.85 and 9.5 billion PBMCs.

CDR1 and CDR2 were assigned from the germline V gene as SGHDN and FVKESK. The CDR3 measures 17 amino acids from cysteine to phenylalanine. Of the read, only the CDR3 DNA is kept; its 51 bases are in frame from base 1. After removal of 3 bases from V and 4 bases from J, the junction retains 10 bases not matched to a gene. Beyond this particular receptor, the publication reports: Incomplete sequencing was indicated by rarefaction of sorted-subset datasets, despite the large sequencing depth. Sampling was limited to blood, and TCR repertoires in tissue likely differ from TCR repertoires in blood. Naive subsets generally had larger estimated clonotype richness than memory subsets did. Pairwise subsampling indicated that sequencing depth was expected to affect the degree of clonotype sharing among donors. Compared with non-shared clonotypes, clonotypes shared by all four sorted-subset donors had higher generation probabilities. Because the study included only a small number of donors, the genetic and exposure-history diversity represented was limited. Across a handful of donors, around 5% of naive CD4, approximately 3.6% of naive CD8, about 2.3% of memory CD4, and under 0.45% of memory CD8 clonotypes were shared.

Sequencing was carried out using naive CD4+ T cells from PBMCs. Sample cell subset or site, as interpreted from the label and publication: CD45RA+ positively selected. The rearrangement joined TRBV14 to TRBJ1-5; 9 bases in between match TRBD1. The receptor was derived from a man between 18 and 29 years old in good health. Some clones in this sample may be carry-over from other donors' samples. DNA sequence: TGTGCCAGCAGCCACAAAAATGGGGACAGGGTAAATCAGCCCCAGCATTTT. This yields the protein CASSHKNGDRVNQPQHF.